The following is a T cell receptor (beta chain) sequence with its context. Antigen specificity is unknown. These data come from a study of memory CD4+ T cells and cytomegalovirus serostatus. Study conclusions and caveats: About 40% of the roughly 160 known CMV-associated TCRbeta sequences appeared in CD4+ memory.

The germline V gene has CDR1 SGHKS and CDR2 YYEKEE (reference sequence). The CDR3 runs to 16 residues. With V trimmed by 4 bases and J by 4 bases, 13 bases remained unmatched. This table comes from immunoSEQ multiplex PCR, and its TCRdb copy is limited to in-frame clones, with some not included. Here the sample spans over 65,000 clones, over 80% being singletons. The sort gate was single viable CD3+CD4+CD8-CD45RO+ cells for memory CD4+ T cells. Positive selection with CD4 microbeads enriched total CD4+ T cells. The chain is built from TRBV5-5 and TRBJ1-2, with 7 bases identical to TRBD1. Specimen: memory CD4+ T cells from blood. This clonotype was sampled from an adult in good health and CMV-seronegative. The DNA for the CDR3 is TGTGCCAGCAGCCTCACCGTCGGACAGGAACTCTATGGCTACACCTTC. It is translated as CASSLTVGQELYGYTF.